The TCR beta chain described here comes from a study of T cells after yellow fever vaccination. In its sample, this clonotype was seen a few times. A universal primer site and UMIs were added as TCR cDNA was made by 5'RACE template switching. TCRdb fed the 5' RACE reads into MiXCR, producing one record per CDR3 protein. The sample contains approximately 580,000 distinct CDR3 sequences, less than 20% of which appear only once. The CDR3 extends over 12 amino acids. V was pared by 3 bases and J by 11 bases, with 11 bases between. Per the germline V gene, CDR1 is SNHLY and CDR2 is FYNNEI. The receptor comes from a man between 18 and 29 years old who received the YFV17D yellow fever vaccine. Here the sequenced sample was PBMCs, taken about 5 days after the first yellow fever vaccination. This chain uses TRBV2 with TRBJ1-5; TRBD1 might be the D (6 bases). This CDR3 is CASSDHRESQHF. In DNA form, the CDR3 reads TGTGCCAGCAGTGACCACAGGGAGTCCCAGCATTTT.